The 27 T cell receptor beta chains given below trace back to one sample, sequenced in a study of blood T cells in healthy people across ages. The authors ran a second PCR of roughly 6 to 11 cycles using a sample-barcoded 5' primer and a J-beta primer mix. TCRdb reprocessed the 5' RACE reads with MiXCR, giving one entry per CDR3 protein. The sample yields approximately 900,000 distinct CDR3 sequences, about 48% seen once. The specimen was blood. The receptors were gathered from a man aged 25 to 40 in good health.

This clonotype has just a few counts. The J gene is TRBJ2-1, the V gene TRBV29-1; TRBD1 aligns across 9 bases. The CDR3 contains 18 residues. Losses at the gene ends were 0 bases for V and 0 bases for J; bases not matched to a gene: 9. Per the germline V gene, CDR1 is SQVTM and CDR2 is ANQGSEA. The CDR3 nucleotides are TGCAGCGTTGAAGATCAGACCGGGACAGGGAGCTCCTACAATGAGCAGTTCTTC. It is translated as CSVEDQTGTGSSYNEQFF.

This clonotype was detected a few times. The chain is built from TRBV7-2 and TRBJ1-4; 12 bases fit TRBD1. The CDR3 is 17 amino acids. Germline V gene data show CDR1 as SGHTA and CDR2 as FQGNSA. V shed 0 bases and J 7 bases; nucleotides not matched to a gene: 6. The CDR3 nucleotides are TGTGCCAGCAGCTTAGCGGGACAGGGGGCGAGTGGTGAAAAACTGTTTTTT. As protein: CASSLAGQGASGEKLFF.

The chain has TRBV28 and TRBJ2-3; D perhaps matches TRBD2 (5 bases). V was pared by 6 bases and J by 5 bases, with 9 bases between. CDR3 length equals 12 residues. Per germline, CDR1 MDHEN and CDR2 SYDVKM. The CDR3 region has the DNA TGTGCCAGCAGCTCGGGAATAGATACGCAGTATTTT. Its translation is CASSSGIDTQYF.

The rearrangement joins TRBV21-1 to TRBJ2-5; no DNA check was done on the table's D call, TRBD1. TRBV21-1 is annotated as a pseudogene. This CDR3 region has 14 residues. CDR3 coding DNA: TGTGCCAGCAGCTTGTCCGGGGGGAAACTGGAGCAGTACTTC. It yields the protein CASSLSGGKLEQYF.

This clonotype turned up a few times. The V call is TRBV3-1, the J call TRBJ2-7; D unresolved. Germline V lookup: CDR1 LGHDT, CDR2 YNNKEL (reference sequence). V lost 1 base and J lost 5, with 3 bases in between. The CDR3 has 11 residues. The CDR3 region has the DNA TGTGCCAGCAGCCAAGTCCACGAGCAGTACTTC. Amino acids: CASSQVHEQYF.

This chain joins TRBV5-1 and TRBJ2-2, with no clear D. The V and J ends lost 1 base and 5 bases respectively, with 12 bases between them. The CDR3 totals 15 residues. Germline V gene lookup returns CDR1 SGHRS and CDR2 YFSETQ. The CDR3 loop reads CASSLLSRVTGELFF. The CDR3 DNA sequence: TGCGCCAGCAGCTTGCTTTCCCGTGTGACCGGGGAGCTGTTTTTT.

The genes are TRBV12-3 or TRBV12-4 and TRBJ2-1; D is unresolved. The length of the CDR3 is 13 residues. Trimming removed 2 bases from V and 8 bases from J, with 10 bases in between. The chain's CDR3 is CASSLQTEYEQFF. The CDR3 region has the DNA TGTGCCAGCAGTTTACAAACAGAATATGAGCAGTTCTTC.

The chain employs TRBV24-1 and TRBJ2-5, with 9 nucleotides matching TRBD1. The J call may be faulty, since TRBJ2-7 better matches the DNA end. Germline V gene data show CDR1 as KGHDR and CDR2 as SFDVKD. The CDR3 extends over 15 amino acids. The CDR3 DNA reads TGTGCCACCGGAGGACAGGGGTTGGACGGCTACGAGCAGTACTTC. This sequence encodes CATGGQGLDGYEQYF.

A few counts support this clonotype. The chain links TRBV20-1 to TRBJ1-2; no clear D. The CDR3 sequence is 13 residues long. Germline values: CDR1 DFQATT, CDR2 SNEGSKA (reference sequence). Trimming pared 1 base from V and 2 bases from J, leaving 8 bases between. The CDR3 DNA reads TGCAGTGCTAGAGGTGGCAGCAACTATGGCTACACCTTC. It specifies CSARGGSNYGYTF.

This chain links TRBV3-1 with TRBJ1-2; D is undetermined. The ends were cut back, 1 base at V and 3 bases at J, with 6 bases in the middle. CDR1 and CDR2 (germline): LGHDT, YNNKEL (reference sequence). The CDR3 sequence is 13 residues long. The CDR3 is CASSQAGDYGYTF. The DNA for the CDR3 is TGTGCCAGCAGCCAAGCCGGCGACTATGGCTACACCTTC.

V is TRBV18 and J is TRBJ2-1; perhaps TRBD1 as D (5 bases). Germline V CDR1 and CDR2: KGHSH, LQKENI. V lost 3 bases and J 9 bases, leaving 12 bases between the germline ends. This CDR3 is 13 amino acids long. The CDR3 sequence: CASSPIREGEQFF. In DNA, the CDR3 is TGTGCCAGCTCACCTATCAGGGAAGGTGAGCAGTTCTTC. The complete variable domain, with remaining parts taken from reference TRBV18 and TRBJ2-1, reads NAGVMQNPRHLVRRRGQEARLRCSPMKGHSHVYWYRQLPEEGLKFMVYLQKENIIDESGMPKERFSAEFPKEGPSILRIQQVVRGDSAAYFCASSPIREGEQFFGPGTRLTVL.

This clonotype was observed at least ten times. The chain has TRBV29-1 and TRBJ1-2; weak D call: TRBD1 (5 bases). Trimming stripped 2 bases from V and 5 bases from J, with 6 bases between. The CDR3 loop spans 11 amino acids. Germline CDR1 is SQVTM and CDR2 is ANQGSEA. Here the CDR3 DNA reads TGCAGCGTTGAACAGGGTTATGGCTACACCTTC. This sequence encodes CSVEQGYGYTF. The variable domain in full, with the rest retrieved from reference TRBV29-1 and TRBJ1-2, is SAVISQKPSRDICQRGTSLTIQCQVDSQVTMMFWYRQQPGQSLTLIATANQGSEATYESGFVIDKFPISRPNLTFSTLTVSNMSPEDSSIYLCSVEQGYGYTFGSGTRLTVV.

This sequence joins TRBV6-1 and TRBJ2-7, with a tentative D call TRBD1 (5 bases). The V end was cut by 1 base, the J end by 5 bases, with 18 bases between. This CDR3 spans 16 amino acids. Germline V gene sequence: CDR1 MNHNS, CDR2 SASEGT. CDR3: CASSEGRTRINDEQYF. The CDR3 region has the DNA TGTGCCAGCAGTGAAGGACGGACAAGGATTAATGACGAGCAGTACTTC.

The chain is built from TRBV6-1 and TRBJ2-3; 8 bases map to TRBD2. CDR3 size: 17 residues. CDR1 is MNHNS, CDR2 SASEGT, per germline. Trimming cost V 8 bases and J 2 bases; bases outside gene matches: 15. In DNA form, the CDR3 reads TGTGCCAGCCGTCGCGCGGGGGGCGCGAGAAACACAGATACGCAGTATTTT. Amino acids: CASRRAGGARNTDTQYF.

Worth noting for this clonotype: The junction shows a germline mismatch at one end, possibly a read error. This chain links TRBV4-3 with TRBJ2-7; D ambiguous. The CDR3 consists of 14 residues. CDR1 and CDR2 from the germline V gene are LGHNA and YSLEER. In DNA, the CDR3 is TGCGCCAGCGGCCAAGATTTTGGGATCTACGAGCAGTACTTC. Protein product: CASGQDFGIYEQYF.

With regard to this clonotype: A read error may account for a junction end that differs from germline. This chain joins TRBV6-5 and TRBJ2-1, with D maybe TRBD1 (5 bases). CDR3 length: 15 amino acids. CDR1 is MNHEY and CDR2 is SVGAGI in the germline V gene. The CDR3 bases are TGTGCCAGCAGTTACGCGAGCACAGGTCGCAATGAGCGGTTCTTC. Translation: CASSYASTGRNERFF.

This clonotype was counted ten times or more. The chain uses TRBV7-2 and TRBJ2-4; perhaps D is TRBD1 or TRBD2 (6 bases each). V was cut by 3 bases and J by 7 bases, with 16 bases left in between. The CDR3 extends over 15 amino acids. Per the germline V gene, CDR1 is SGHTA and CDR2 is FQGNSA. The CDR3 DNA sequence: TGTGCCAGCAGCTTTGAGGGGGGATCTCTTAACATTCAGTACTTC. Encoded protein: CASSFEGGSLNIQYF.

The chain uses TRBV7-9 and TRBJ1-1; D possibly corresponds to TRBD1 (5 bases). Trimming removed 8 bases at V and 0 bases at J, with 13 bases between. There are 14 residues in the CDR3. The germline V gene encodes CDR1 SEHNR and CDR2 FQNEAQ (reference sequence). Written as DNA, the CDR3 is TGTGCCAGCGGGGCAGATACTTTGAACACTGAAGCTTTCTTT. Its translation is CASGADTLNTEAFF.

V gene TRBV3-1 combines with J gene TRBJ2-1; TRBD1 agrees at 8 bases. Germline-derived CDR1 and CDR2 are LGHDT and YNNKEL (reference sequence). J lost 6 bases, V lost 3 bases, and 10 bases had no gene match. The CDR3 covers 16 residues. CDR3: CASSQAQGDRSNEQFF. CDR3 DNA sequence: TGTGCCAGCAGCCAGGCACAGGGGGATCGTAGCAATGAGCAGTTCTTC.

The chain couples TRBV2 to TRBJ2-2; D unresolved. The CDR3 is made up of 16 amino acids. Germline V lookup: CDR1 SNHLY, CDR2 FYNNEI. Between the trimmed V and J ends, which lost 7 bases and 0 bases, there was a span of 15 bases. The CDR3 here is CASNNLASSNTGELFF. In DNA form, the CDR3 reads TGTGCCAGCAATAATTTGGCTTCTTCGAACACCGGGGAGCTGTTTTTT.

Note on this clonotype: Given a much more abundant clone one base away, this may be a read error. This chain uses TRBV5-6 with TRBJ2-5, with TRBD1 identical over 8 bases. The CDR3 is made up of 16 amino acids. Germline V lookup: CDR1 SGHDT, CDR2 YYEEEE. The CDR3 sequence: CAGSYYSAGGEETQYF. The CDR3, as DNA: TGTGCCGGCAGCTACTATTCGGCAGGGGGCGAAGAGACCCAGTACTTC.

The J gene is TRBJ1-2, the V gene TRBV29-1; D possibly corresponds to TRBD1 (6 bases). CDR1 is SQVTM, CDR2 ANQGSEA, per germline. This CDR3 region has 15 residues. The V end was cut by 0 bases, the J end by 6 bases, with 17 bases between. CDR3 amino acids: CSVEERRGASDGYTF. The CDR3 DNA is TGCAGCGTTGAAGAGAGGAGGGGGGCTTCCGATGGCTACACCTTC.

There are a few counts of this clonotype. CDR3 bases: TGCGCCAGCAGCCACGAAGGACAGGGTCGGAACGAGCAGTACTTC. Its translation: CASSHEGQGRNEQYF. The V call is TRBV4-1, the J call TRBJ2-7; 8 bases are shared with TRBD1. Looked up from germline, CDR1 is MGHRA and CDR2 is YSYEKL. V was clipped by 3 bases and J by 5 bases; unmatched bases: 9. CDR3 size: 15 residues.

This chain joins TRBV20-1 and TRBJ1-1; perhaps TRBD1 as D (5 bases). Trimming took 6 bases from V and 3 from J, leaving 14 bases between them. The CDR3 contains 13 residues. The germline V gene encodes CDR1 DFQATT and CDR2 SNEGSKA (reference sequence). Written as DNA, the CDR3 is TGCAGTGCCACCTTAGTGGGGGACACTGAAGCTTTCTTT. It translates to CSATLVGDTEAFF.

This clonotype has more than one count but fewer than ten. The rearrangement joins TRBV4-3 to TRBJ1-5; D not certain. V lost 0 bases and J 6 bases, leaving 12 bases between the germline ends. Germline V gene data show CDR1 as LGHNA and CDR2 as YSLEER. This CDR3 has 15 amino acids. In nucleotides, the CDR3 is TGCGCCAGCAGCCAAGATCCGGGAGGGTCTCAGCCCCAGCATTTT. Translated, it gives CASSQDPGGSQPQHF.

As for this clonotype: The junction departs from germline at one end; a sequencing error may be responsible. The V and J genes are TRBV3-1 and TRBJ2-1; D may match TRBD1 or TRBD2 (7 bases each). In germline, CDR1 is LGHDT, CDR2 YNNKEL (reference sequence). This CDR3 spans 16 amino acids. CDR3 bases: TGTACCAGCAGCCCTCGTCCAGGGGGGGGCTACAATGAGCAGTTCTTC. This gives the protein CTSSPRPGGGYNEQFF.

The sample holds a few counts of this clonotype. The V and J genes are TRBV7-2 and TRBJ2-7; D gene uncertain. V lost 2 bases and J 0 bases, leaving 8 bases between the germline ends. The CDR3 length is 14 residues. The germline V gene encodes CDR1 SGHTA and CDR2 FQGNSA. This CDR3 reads CASSLFESSYEQYF. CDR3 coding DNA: TGTGCCAGCAGCTTATTCGAGAGCTCCTACGAGCAGTACTTC.